The 2 T cell receptor beta chains reported below all come from one sample, sequenced in a study of human T cells and chemical hapten exposure. MiXCR was run by TCRdb on the RACE reads, yielding one entry per CDR3 protein. This table has tens of thousands of distinct CDR3 sequences, about 10% appearing once. Time point denoted: patch test 1, 2 weeks after DPC sensitization. Specified treatment: therapeutic diphenylcyclopropenone sensitization with weekly scalp DPC. Source: whole blood, taken in connection with sensitization to the hapten diphenylcyclopropenone (DPC). The origin of the receptors is a man aged 35 to 55 with alopecia areata. Some clones in this sample may be carry-over from other donors' samples.

This clonotype was seen only a few times. Here the CDR3 reads CSAANKGSTEAFF. DNA of the CDR3: TGCAGCGCTGCCAACAAGGGTAGCACTGAAGCTTTCTTT. V and J are TRBV29-1 and TRBJ1-1; D gene unclear. The CDR3 extends over 13 amino acids. Germline-derived CDR1 and CDR2 are SQVTM and ANQGSEA. The V and J ends lost 7 bases and 4 bases respectively, with 16 bases between them.

This clonotype turned up a few times. The rearrangement uses TRBV7-9 and TRBJ2-2; D ambiguous. In germline, CDR1 is SEHNR, CDR2 FQNEAQ (reference sequence). V lost 8 bases to trimming and J lost 5 bases, with 15 bases between them. This CDR3 has 14 residues. CDR3: CASAYSLGTGELFF. In DNA form, the CDR3 reads TGTGCCAGCGCCTACTCGTTGGGGACCGGGGAGCTGTTTTTT.